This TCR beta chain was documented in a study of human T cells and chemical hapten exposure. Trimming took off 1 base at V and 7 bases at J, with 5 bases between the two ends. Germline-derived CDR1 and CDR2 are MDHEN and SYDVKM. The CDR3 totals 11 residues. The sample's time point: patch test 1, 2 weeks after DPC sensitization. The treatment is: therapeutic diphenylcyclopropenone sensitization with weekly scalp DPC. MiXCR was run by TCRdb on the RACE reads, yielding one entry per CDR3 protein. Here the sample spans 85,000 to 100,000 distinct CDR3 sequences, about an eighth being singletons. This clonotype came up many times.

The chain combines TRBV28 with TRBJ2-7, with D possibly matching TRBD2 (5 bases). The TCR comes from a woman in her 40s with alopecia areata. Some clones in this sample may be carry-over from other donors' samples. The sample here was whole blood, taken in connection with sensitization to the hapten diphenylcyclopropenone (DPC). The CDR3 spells CASSLSGEQYF. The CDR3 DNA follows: TGTGCCAGCAGTTTATCGGGGGAGCAGTACTTC.